This T cell receptor (beta chain) originates from a study of T cells after yellow fever vaccination. Study-wide results and caveats: Compared with primary, the secondary response was weaker and peaked at day 5, not 15. The booster saw the reappearance of most primary-vaccination clones (96% CD4, 80% to 90% CD8). Contaminants from the bulk population, in the form of abundant clonotypes, could be found in FACS-sorted repertoires.

Germline CDR1 is SGHRS and CDR2 is YFSETQ. This CDR3 is built from 15 residues. V was shortened by 7 bases and J by 0 bases, with 13 bases between the two germline ends. One entry per CDR3 protein results from TCRdb running MiXCR on the 5' RACE reads. The sample gives fewer than 350,000 distinct CDR3 sequences, around 4.5% of which show up once; 19% is in the top ten. There are a few counts of this clonotype. Its antigen remains unidentified. The chain links TRBV5-1 to TRBJ1-4; D is unresolved. The sequencing here drew on PBMCs, taken 15 days after the yellow fever booster vaccination. The receptor was isolated from a man aged 18 to 30 who received the YFV17D yellow fever vaccine. CDR3 coding DNA: TGCGCCAGCCGGTTATCGACATCAACTAATGAAAAACTGTTTTTT. It is translated as CASRLSTSTNEKLFF.